Here is one TCR beta chain with its context. The data stem from a study of blood T cell repertoires in COVID-19. Produced via immunoSEQ multiplex PCR; TCRdb's table is partial and in-frame only. This sample has tens of thousands of clones, with around 80% found just once. This CDR3 region has 15 residues. Trimming removed 4 bases at V and 1 base at J, with 12 bases between. The germline gives CDR1 MDHEN, CDR2 SYDVKM. The V gene is TRBV28, the J gene TRBJ2-3, with TRBD1 as a possible D gene (6 bases). This TCR came from a man in his fifties or sixties with acute or convalescent COVID-19. Sequenced: peripheral blood. CDR3 sequence (DNA): TGTGCCAGCAGTTCAGGGCCAGGGGGCACAGATACGCAGTATTTT. Amino acids: CASSSGPGGTDTQYF.